This is a list of T cell receptor beta chains from one sample in a study of T cells after yellow fever vaccination. TCRdb passed the 5' RACE reads through MiXCR, listing each CDR3 protein once. The table shows more than 15,000 distinct CDR3 sequences, with about 3.8% occurring only once. The material sequenced was PBMCs, either bulk or a sorted T-cell subset (CD4+, CD8+, memory, or dextramer-sorted; not recorded which), taken 15 days after the yellow fever booster vaccination. The receptors originated from a man younger than 45 who received the YFV17D yellow fever vaccine. The CDR3 runs from the conserved cysteine through the conserved F or W. The D gene is left open where the match is weak. Size is stated as once, few, many or a size class.

clone size: many
V gene: TRBV12-3/TRBV12-4
D gene: -
J gene: TRBJ2-3
CDR3 DNA: TGTGCCAGCAGTCCCGACTACTATAGCACAGATACGCAGTATTTT
CDR3 protein: CASSPDYYSTDTQYF

clone size: many
V gene: TRBV7-9
D gene: -
J gene: TRBJ2-1
CDR3 DNA: TGTGCCAGCAGCCCGGAGAAGGGTGAGCAGTTCTTC
CDR3 protein: CASSPEKGEQFF

clone size: many
V gene: TRBV25-1
D gene: TRBD1
J gene: TRBJ2-1
CDR3 DNA: TGTGCCAGCAAAGAGGACAGGGGGGCCTACAATGAGCAGTTCTTC
CDR3 protein: CASKEDRGAYNEQFF

clone size: many
V gene: TRBV12-3/TRBV12-4
D gene: -
J gene: TRBJ2-1
CDR3 DNA: TGTGCCACTAGGACTAACAATGAGCAGTTCTTC
CDR3 protein: CATRTNNEQFF

clone size: many
V gene: TRBV11-3
D gene: TRBD2
J gene: TRBJ2-1
CDR3 DNA: TGTGCCAGCAGCACTAGCGGGGCCGATGAGCAGTTCTTC
CDR3 protein: CASSTSGADEQFF

clone size: many
V gene: TRBV12-3/TRBV12-4
D gene: -
J gene: TRBJ2-1
CDR3 DNA: TGTGCCAGCACAGAGGGGGGCTCCTACAATGAGCAGTTCTTC
CDR3 protein: CASTEGGSYNEQFF

clone size: many
V gene: TRBV6-6
D gene: -
J gene: TRBJ1-2
CDR3 DNA: TGTGCCAGCAGCTCGACACCTGGCTACACCTTC
CDR3 protein: CASSSTPGYTF

clone size: many
V gene: TRBV7-9
D gene: -
J gene: TRBJ2-7
CDR3 DNA: TGTGCCAGCAGCGGGCCAGGGAGCCCCTACGAGCAGTACTTC
CDR3 protein: CASSGPGSPYEQYF

clone size: many
V gene: TRBV5-5
D gene: -
J gene: TRBJ2-2
CDR3 DNA: TGTGCCAGCAGCTTGGGCCTGAACACCGGGGAGCTGTTTTTT
CDR3 protein: CASSLGLNTGELFF

clone size: many
V gene: TRBV6-6
D gene: -
J gene: TRBJ2-7
CDR3 DNA: TGTGCCAGCACCCTCGACAGAGCCTACGAGCAGTACTTC
CDR3 protein: CASTLDRAYEQYF